A selection of T cell receptor beta chains follows, all from one sample in a study of T cell changes during pregnancy in multiple sclerosis. Only in-frame clones appear in the TCRdb table, and some are missing; sequencing was by immunoSEQ multiplex PCR. The sample yields tens of thousands of clones, roughly 92% seen once. The sample here was peripheral blood, taken in the third trimester of pregnancy. The receptors stem from a female donor in good health, enrolled as a control in a pregnancy study. CDR3s include the opening cysteine and the closing phenylalanine or tryptophan. A D gene is named only where the DNA matches it firmly. For some rows the clone size is stated as once, few or many, or as a class when expanded; others skip it.

v_gene	j_gene	d_gene	abundance	CDR3aa	CDR3nt
TRBV5-1	TRBJ2-3	TRBD2	NA	CASSRRLALSTDTQYF	TGCGCCAGCAGCCGAAGACTAGCGTTGAGCACAGATACGCAGTATTTT
TRBV21-1	TRBJ2-7	NA	NA	CASSGRGKSYEQYF	TGTGCCAGCAGCGGGAGGGGGAAGTCCTACGAGCAGTACTTC
TRBV7-2	TRBJ2-1	TRBD2	NA	CASSSGLASPNEQFF	TGTGCCAGCAGCTCCGGACTAGCTTCCCCCAATGAGCAGTTCTTC
TRBV7-2	TRBJ2-1	NA	NA	CASSLVGNNEQFF	TGTGCCAGCAGCTTAGTCGGGAACAATGAGCAGTTCTTC
TRBV5-1	TRBJ2-1	TRBD2	NA	CASSGISGGEYNEQFF	TGCGCCAGCAGCGGGATAAGCGGGGGCGAATACAATGAGCAGTTCTTC
TRBV7-9	TRBJ2-5	TRBD2	NA	CASTPSGGEETQYF	TGTGCCAGCACCCCAAGCGGGGGGGAAGAGACCCAGTACTTC
TRBV5-1	TRBJ2-3	NA	NA	CASSLAEGDTQYF	TGCGCCAGCAGCTTGGCGGAGGGAGATACGCAGTATTTT
TRBV19	TRBJ1-4	NA	NA	CASSTIATNEKLFF	TGTGCCAGTAGTACTATTGCAACTAATGAAAAACTGTTTTTT
TRBV6-1	TRBJ1-5	NA	NA	CASYLRPYSNQPQHF	TGTGCCAGCTATCTGCGGCCCTATAGCAATCAGCCCCAGCATTTT
TRBV9	TRBJ2-2	TRBD2	NA	CASGLAGDRTGELFF	TGTGCCAGCGGGCTAGCGGGAGATCGGACCGGGGAGCTGTTTTTT
TRBV4-2	TRBJ2-1	TRBD2	NA	CASSPGTSGDNEQFF	TGTGCCAGCAGCCCCGGGACTAGCGGAGACAATGAGCAGTTCTTC
TRBV14	TRBJ2-1	TRBD2	NA	CASSQGLAGLGSYNEQFF	TGTGCCAGCAGCCAGGGACTAGCGGGGTTGGGGTCCTACAATGAGCAGTTCTTC
TRBV10-2	TRBJ1-5	NA	NA	CASSEGRVNQPQHF	TGCGCCAGCAGTGAAGGCAGGGTCAATCAGCCCCAGCATTTT
TRBV28	TRBJ2-7	TRBD2	NA	CASRGLAGTYEQYF	TGTGCCAGCAGGGGGCTAGCGGGGACCTACGAGCAGTACTTC
TRBV7-9	TRBJ2-2	NA	NA	CASSSLAGELFF	TGTGCCAGCAGCTCACTCGCCGGGGAGCTGTTTTTT
TRBV6-5	TRBJ1-2	TRBD1	NA	CASSRQGPSYGYTF	TGTGCCAGCAGTAGACAGGGTCCTAGCTATGGCTACACCTTC
TRBV9	TRBJ1-2	TRBD1	few	CASSVAGTGIYGYTF	TGTGCCAGCAGCGTCGCCGGGACAGGGATCTATGGCTACACCTTC
TRBV2	TRBJ1-1	NA	NA	CASSLAVNTEAFF	TGTGCCAGCAGTCTTGCAGTGAACACTGAAGCTTTCTTT
TRBV18	TRBJ2-7	TRBD2	NA	CASSAGLAGGLSYEQYF	TGTGCCAGCTCAGCCGGACTAGCGGGAGGGCTCTCCTACGAGCAGTACTTC
TRBV7-3	TRBJ2-1	TRBD2	NA	CASSSTSGSRNNEQFF	TGTGCCAGCAGCTCCACTAGCGGGAGTAGGAACAATGAGCAGTTCTTC
TRBV11-1	TRBJ2-1	TRBD2	NA	CASSFTGGPYNEQFF	TGTGCCAGCAGCTTTACGGGGGGGCCTTACAATGAGCAGTTCTTC
TRBV30	TRBJ2-7	NA	NA	CAWSNRGIREQYF	TGTGCCTGGAGTAACCGAGGGATCCGCGAGCAGTACTTC
TRBV18	TRBJ2-5	NA	NA	CASSDSQETQYF	TGTGCCAGCTCGGACAGCCAAGAGACCCAGTACTTC
TRBV29-1	TRBJ2-7	TRBD2	NA	CSGAGGRGPNYEQYF	TGCAGCGGGGCGGGGGGCCGGGGACCAAATTACGAGCAGTACTTC
TRBV19	TRBJ2-1	NA	once	CASSWDTERRTYNEQFF	TGTGCCAGTAGTTGGGACACCGAAAGGAGGACCTACAATGAGCAGTTCTTC
TRBV5-4	TRBJ2-1	TRBD2	NA	CASSPRGGLYGEQFF	TGTGCCAGCAGCCCTCGGGGGGGGCTTTATGGTGAGCAGTTCTTC
TRBV21-1	TRBJ1-1	NA	NA	CASSIPTERVRIF	TGTGCCAGCAGCATCCCGACAGAGCGTGTTAGGATCTTT
TRBV18	TRBJ2-7	TRBD2	NA	CASSPLAVKSSYEQYF	TGTGCCAGCTCGCCTCTAGCGGTGAAGAGCTCCTACGAGCAGTACTTC
TRBV5-1	TRBJ1-2	TRBD1	once	CASREQGIDGYTF	TGCGCCAGCAGAGAACAGGGGATAGATGGCTACACCTTC
TRBV7-3	TRBJ2-2	NA	NA	CASSLRGGSTGELFF	TGTGCCAGCAGCTTGCGAGGGGGAAGCACCGGGGAGCTGTTTTTT
TRBV5-1	TRBJ2-1	TRBD2	NA	CASSLTSGVYNEQFF	TGCGCCAGCAGCTTGACTAGCGGGGTCTACAATGAGCAGTTCTTC
TRBV5-6	TRBJ1-4	NA	NA	CASSLAPDGATNEKLFF	TGTGCCAGCAGCTTGGCCCCTGACGGGGCAACTAATGAAAAACTGTTTTTT
TRBV28	TRBJ1-1	NA	NA	CASSPRTEAFF	TGTGCCAGCAGTCCGCGAACTGAAGCTTTCTTT
TRBV14	TRBJ2-3	NA	once	CASSQDSTRPGRDTQYF	TGTGCCAGCAGCCAAGATAGTACTCGACCGGGTAGAGATACGCAGTATTTT
TRBV19	TRBJ2-3	TRBD2	NA	CASSIGTSGRTDTQYF	TGTGCCAGTAGTATAGGGACTAGCGGGCGCACAGATACGCAGTATTTT
TRBV19	TRBJ2-4	TRBD2	NA	CASSIELAGGRNIQYF	TGTGCCAGTAGTATAGAACTAGCGGGGGGGAGGAACATTCAGTACTTC
TRBV5-5	TRBJ2-7	TRBD2	NA	CASSPGRGRNEQYF	TGTGCCAGCAGCCCGGGGAGGGGCCGGAACGAGCAGTACTTC
TRBV5-6	TRBJ2-7	TRBD1	NA	CASSVLQGWYEQYF	TGTGCCAGCAGCGTACTACAGGGGTGGTACGAGCAGTACTTC
TRBV27	TRBJ2-2	TRBD1	NA	CASSRLTGATNTGELFF	TGTGCCAGCAGCCGGCTCACAGGGGCTACTAACACCGGGGAGCTGTTTTTT
TRBV15	TRBJ2-7	TRBD2	NA	CATSRSRAGAYEQYF	TGTGCCACCAGCAGGTCACGGGCGGGAGCCTACGAGCAGTACTTC
TRBV7-9	TRBJ2-4	TRBD2	NA	CASSQSGLAGNIQYF	TGTGCCAGCAGCCAATCGGGACTAGCGGGAAACATTCAGTACTTC
TRBV7-9	TRBJ2-1	NA	NA	CASSTGSYDEQFF	TGTGCCAGCAGCACGGGATCCTACGATGAGCAGTTCTTC
TRBV6-1	TRBJ2-7	TRBD2	few	CASSPASGGAYEQYF	TGTGCCAGCAGTCCCGCTAGCGGGGGGGCCTACGAGCAGTACTTC
TRBV7-5	TRBJ2-2	NA	NA	CARSPLTSGSPEVGGELFF	TGTGCCAGAAGCCCTCTTACTAGCGGGAGCCCCGAGGTGGGCGGGGAGCTGTTTTTT
TRBV7-3	TRBJ2-3	TRBD2	NA	CASSRRLAGGGTDTQYF	TGTGCCAGCAGCCGACGACTAGCGGGGGGGGGCACAGATACGCAGTATTTT
TRBV9	TRBJ2-2	NA	NA	CASSVGSRNTGELFF	TGTGCCAGCAGCGTAGGTAGCAGAAACACCGGGGAGCTGTTTTTT
TRBV6-1	TRBJ2-7	TRBD2	NA	CASGGLAGGEPGEQYF	TGTGCCAGCGGTGGACTAGCGGGAGGCGAACCGGGTGAGCAGTACTTC
TRBV10-3	TRBJ2-7	NA	NA	CAISADGGDEQYF	TGTGCCATCAGTGCAGATGGAGGGGACGAGCAGTACTTC
TRBV28	TRBJ2-2	TRBD2	NA	CASSEGLVVTGELFF	TGTGCCAGCAGTGAGGGACTAGTCGTCACCGGGGAGCTGTTTTTT
TRBV2	TRBJ1-1	NA	NA	CASRRQTDTEAFF	TGTGCCAGCAGACGACAGACGGACACTGAAGCTTTCTTT
TRBV30	TRBJ2-5	NA	NA	CAWSGRGMETQYF	TGTGCCTGGAGTGGCAGGGGTATGGAGACCCAGTACTTC
TRBV5-1	TRBJ2-1	TRBD1	NA	CASRSLDRGSYNEQFF	TGCGCCAGCAGGAGTCTTGACAGGGGCTCCTACAATGAGCAGTTCTTC
TRBV19	TRBJ1-1	TRBD1	NA	CASTITRGRYTEAFF	TGTGCCAGTACCATAACCAGGGGGCGATACACTGAAGCTTTCTTT
TRBV7-9	TRBJ2-1	NA	NA	CASSLWGRGQFF	TGTGCCAGCAGCTTATGGGGTAGGGGGCAGTTCTTC
TRBV9	TRBJ2-3	TRBD2	NA	CASGGASGVSQYF	TGTGCCAGCGGGGGGGCTAGCGGGGTTTCGCAGTATTTT
TRBV30	TRBJ1-3	NA	NA	CAWSRGTSGNTIYF	TGTGCCTGGAGTCGGGGGACCTCTGGAAACACCATATATTTT
TRBV6-5	TRBJ1-2	TRBD1	NA	CASRLTGAPGYTF	TGTGCCAGCAGATTGACAGGGGCGCCGGGCTACACCTTC
TRBV5-5	TRBJ1-1	NA	NA	CASSLLPPRTDQNTEAFF	TGTGCCAGCAGCTTGTTACCCCCCCGGACAGACCAAAACACTGAAGCTTTCTTT
TRBV29-1	TRBJ1-4	NA	NA	CSVESNSGWGTNSTNEKLFF	TGCAGCGTTGAATCAAATTCCGGTTGGGGGACAAACTCAACTAATGAAAAACTGTTTTTT
TRBV6-1	TRBJ2-7	NA	once	CASSLMTSPYEQYF	TGTGCCAGCAGCCTAATGACATCCCCCTACGAGCAGTACTTC